Each of the 6 T cell receptor beta chains below was sequenced from the same sample in a study of T cell responses to AZD1222 COVID-19 vaccine. Assay: immunoSEQ multiplex PCR; the TCRdb copy retains only in-frame clones and omits some. The profile shows approximately 110,000 clones, about 92% of them singletons. Here the sequenced sample was peripheral blood, taken on day 0 of AZD1222 vaccination. All receptors come from an adult in good health.

CDR3 amino acids: CASLLGGGGANVLTF. The CDR3 nucleotides read TGTGCCAGCTTATTAGGGGGTGGAGGGGCCAACGTCCTGACTTTC. The chain is built from TRBV28 and TRBJ2-6; D may be TRBD1 (6 bases). V was shortened by 8 bases and J by 4 bases, with 15 bases between the two germline ends. CDR1 is MDHEN and CDR2 is SYDVKM in the germline V gene. The CDR3 contains 15 residues.

The gene calls are TRBV14 and TRBJ2-5; D possibly corresponds to TRBD1 (6 bases). The CDR3 totals 14 residues. The ends were cut back, 2 bases at V and 3 bases at J, with 10 bases in the middle. Germline V gene lookup returns CDR1 SGHDN and CDR2 FVKESK. The CDR3 is CASSQWGREETQYF. In nucleotides, the CDR3 is TGTGCCAGCAGCCAATGGGGGCGAGAAGAGACCCAGTACTTC.

The chain is built from TRBV12-3 or TRBV12-4 and TRBJ1-6, with 9 bases identical to TRBD1. J lost 19 bases, V lost 4 bases, and 8 bases had no gene match. CDR3 length equals 12 residues. The chain's CDR3 is CASSSRDRALHF. The CDR3 nucleotides read TGTGCCAGCAGTTCCCGGGACAGGGCGCTTCACTTT.

The chain carries TRBV19 and TRBJ1-6; the match to TRBD1 covers 7 bases. Germline V gives CDR1 LNHDA, CDR2 SQIVND (reference sequence). The V segment lost 5 bases and the J segment 7 bases; nucleotides outside the gene matches: 5. The CDR3 is 14 residues long. CDR3 in DNA: TGTGCCAGTAGTCCAGGGACAGCGAATTCACCCCTCCACTTT. As protein: CASSPGTANSPLHF.

The chain has TRBV4-3 and TRBJ2-1; 14 bases are a match to TRBD2. Germline V CDR1 and CDR2: LGHNA, YSLEER. V was clipped by 3 bases and J by 6 bases; unmatched bases: 4. The CDR3 sequence is 16 residues long. The CDR3 sequence: CASSQPGLAGGNEQFF. The DNA of the CDR3 is TGCGCCAGCAGCCAGCCCGGACTAGCGGGGGGCAATGAGCAGTTCTTC.

The chain has TRBV7-2 and TRBJ1-1, with D unclear. Germline V CDR1 and CDR2: SGHTA, FQGNSA. The length of the CDR3 is 15 residues. V was shortened by 1 base and J by 4 bases, with 13 bases between the two germline ends. CDR3 nucleotides: TGTGCCAGCAGCTTAGGGCCTGACGGGGTCACTGAAGCTTTCTTT. Translating it yields CASSLGPDGVTEAFF.